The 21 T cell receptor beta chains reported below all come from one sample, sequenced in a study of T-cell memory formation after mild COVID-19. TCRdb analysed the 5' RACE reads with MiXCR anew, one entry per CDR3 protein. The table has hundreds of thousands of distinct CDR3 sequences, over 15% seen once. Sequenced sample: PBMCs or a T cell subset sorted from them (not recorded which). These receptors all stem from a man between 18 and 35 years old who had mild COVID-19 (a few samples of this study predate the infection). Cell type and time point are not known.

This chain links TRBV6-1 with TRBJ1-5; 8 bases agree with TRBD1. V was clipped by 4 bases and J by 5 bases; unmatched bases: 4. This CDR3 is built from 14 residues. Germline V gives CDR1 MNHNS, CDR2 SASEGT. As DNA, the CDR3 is TGTGCCAGCAGTGCGGACAGGGCTTATCAGCCCCAGCATTTT. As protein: CASSADRAYQPQHF.

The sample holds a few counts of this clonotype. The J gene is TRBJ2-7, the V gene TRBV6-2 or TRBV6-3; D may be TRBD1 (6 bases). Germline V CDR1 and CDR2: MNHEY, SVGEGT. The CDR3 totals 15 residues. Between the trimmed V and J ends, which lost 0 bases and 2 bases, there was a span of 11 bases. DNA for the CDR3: TGTGCCAGCAGTTACTCGTTCGACAGGACCTACGAGCAGTACTTC. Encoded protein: CASSYSFDRTYEQYF.

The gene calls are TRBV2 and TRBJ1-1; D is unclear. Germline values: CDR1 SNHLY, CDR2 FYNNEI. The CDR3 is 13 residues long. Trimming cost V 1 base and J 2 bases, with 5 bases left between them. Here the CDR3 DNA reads TGTGCCAGCAGTGAAGTGGGAAACACTGAAGCTTTCTTT. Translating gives CASSEVGNTEAFF.

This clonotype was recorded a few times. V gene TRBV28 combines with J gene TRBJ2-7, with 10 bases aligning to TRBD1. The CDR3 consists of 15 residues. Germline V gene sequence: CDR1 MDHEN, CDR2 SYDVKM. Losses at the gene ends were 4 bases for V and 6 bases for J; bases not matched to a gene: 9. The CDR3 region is CASSSGDRGLPEQYV. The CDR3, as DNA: TGTGCCAGCAGTTCGGGGGACAGGGGATTACCCGAGCAGTACGTC.

CDR3 loop: CASRSAGGRNTQYF. Here the CDR3 DNA reads TGTGCCAGCAGGTCAGCGGGGGGGCGAAATACGCAGTATTTT. This chain uses TRBV2 with TRBJ2-3, with 10 positions matching TRBD2. Germline V CDR1 and CDR2: SNHLY, FYNNEI. J was trimmed by 7 bases and V by 6 bases; bases with no gene match: 7. This CDR3 is 14 amino acids long.

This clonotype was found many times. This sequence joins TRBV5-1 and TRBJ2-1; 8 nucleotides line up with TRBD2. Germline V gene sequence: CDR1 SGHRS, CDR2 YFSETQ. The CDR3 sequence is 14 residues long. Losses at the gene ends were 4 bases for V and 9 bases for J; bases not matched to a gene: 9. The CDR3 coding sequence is TGCGCCAGCAGCGAGGGAGCGGGGGCAGTTGAGCAGTTCTTC. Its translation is CASSEGAGAVEQFF.

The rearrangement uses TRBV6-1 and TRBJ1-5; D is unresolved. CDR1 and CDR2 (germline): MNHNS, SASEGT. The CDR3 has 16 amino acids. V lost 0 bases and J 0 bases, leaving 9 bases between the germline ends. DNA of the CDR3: TGTGCCAGCAGTGAAGCAAAGCTTTTTAGCAATCAGCCCCAGCATTTT. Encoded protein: CASSEAKLFSNQPQHF.

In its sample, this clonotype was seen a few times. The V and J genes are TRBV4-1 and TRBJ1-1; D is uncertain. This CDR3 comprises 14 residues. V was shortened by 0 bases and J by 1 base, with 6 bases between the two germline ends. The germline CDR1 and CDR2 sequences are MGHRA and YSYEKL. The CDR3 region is CASSQDPANTEAFF. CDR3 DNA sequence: TGCGCCAGCAGCCAAGATCCGGCGAACACTGAAGCTTTCTTT.

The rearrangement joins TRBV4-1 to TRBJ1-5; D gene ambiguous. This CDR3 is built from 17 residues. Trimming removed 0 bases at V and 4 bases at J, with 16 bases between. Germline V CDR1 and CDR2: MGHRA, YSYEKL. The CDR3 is CASSQDALGERNQPQHF. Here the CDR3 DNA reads TGCGCCAGCAGCCAAGATGCCCTCGGGGAAAGAAATCAGCCCCAGCATTTT.

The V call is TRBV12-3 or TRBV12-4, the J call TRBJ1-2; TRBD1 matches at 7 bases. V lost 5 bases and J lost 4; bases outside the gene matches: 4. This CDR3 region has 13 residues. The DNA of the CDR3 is TGTGCCAGCAGTGACAGGGATTTCTATGGCTACACCTTC. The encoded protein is CASSDRDFYGYTF.

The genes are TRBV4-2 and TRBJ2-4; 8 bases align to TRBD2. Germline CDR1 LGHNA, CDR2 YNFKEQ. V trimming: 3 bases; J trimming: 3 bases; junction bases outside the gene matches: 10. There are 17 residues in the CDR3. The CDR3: CASSHILAGRDKNIQYF. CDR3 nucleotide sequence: TGTGCCAGCAGCCACATCCTAGCGGGCCGGGACAAAAACATTCAGTACTTC.

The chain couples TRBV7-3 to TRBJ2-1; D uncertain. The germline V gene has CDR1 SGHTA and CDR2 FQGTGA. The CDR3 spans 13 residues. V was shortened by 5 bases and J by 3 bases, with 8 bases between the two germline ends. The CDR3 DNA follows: TGTGCCAGCAGCCCTGCCAGCTACAATGAGCAGTTCTTC. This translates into CASSPASYNEQFF.

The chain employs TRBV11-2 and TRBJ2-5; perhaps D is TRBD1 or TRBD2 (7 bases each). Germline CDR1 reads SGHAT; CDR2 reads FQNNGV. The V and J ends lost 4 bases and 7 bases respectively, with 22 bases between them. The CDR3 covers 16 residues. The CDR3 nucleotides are TGTGCCAGCAGCTCACCCTCCAGGGGGGGGGTGTGGACCCAGTACTTC. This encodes CASSSPSRGGVWTQYF.

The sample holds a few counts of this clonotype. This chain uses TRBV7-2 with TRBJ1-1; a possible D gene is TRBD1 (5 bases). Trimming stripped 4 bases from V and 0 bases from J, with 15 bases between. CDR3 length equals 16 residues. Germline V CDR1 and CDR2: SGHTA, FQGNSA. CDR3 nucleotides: TGTGCCAGCAGCTGGAGGGGTCCTCGTGTGAACACTGAAGCTTTCTTT. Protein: CASSWRGPRVNTEAFF.

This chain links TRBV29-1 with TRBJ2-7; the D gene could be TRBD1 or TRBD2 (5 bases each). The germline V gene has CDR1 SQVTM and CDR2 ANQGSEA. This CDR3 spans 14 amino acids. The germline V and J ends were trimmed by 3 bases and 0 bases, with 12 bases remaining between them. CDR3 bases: TGCAGCGTTGAGGGACCCCTGGCCTCCTACGAGCAGTACGTC. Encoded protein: CSVEGPLASYEQYV.

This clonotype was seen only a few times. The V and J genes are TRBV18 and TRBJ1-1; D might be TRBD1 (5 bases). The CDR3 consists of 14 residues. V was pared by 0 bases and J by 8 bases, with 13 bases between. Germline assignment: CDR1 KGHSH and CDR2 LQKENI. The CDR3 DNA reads TGTGCCAGCTCACCACCAGGGGAGCCTCGGGAAGCTTTCTTT. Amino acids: CASSPPGEPREAFF.

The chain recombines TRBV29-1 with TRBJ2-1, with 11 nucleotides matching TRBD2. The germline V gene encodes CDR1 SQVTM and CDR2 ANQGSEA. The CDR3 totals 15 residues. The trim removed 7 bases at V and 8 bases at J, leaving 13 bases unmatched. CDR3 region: CSAAGGSGGAHEQFF. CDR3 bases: TGCAGCGCCGCCGGAGGTAGCGGGGGGGCCCATGAGCAGTTCTTC.

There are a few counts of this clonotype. CDR3 coding DNA: TGTGCCAGCAGCTGGGACCGCAGGTTAAACTATGGCTACACCTTC. Its protein product is CASSWDRRLNYGYTF. J is TRBJ1-2 and V is TRBV13; D perhaps matches TRBD1 (5 bases). Germline CDR1 reads PRHDT; CDR2 reads FYEKMQ (reference sequence). CDR3 length equals 15 residues. V dropped 4 bases and J dropped 2 bases, with 14 bases sitting between them. Supplemented by reference TRBV13 and TRBJ1-2, the full variable domain reads AAGVIQSPRHLIKEKRETATLKCYPIPRHDTVYWYQQGPGQDPQFLISFYEKMQSDKGSIPDRFSAQQFSDYHSELNMSSLELGDSALYFCASSWDRRLNYGYTFGSGTRLTVV.

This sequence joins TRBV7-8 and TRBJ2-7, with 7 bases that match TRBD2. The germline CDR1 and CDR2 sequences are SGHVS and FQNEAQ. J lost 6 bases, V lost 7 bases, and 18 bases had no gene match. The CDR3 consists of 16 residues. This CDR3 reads CASIPGRDALASEQYV. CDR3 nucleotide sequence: TGTGCCAGCATTCCGGGGAGGGACGCCCTAGCGTCCGAGCAGTACGTC.

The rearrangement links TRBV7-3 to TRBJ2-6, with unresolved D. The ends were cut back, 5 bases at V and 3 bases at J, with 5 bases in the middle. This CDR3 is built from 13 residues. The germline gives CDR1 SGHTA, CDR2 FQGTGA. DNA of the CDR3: TGTGCCAGCAGCACGTATGGGGCCAACGTCCTGACTTTC. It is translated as CASSTYGANVLTF.

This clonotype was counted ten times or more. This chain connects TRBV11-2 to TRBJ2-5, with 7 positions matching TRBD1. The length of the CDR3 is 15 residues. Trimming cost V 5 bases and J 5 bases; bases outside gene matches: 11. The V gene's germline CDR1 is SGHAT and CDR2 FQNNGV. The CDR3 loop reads CASSHRGISLETQYF. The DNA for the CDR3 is TGTGCCAGCAGCCACAGGGGTATTTCGTTGGAGACCCAGTACTTC.